Following are 30 T cell receptor beta chains from one sample sequenced in a study of graft-versus-host responses after intestinal transplantation (dated by TCRdb to the early 2020s). The meaning of the sample's time point label: cells obtained before transplantation from donor or recipient. The library was made by the immunoSEQ multiplex PCR assay. Drawn from immuneACCESS, this table holds only the in-frame rearrangements with V and J called that TCRdb kept. Clones are partly lost; checked studies trace under half to an unresolved V gene and leave the rest unexplained. For this sample the table gives fewer than 95,000 clones, of which approximately 90% were detected only once. Around 0.36% of the sample lies in the top ten. These receptors lack a known antigen. Sample: unstimulated CD8+ T cells sorted from spleen or lymph node cells, taken before transplant. These receptors all come from a human donor who was the organ donor for an intestinal transplant.

In its sample, this clone was seen once. This chain uses TRBV19 with TRBJ2-2; tentatively, D is TRBD1 (6 bases). V lost 6 bases, J lost 4 bases, and 9 bases lay in between. The CDR3 has 13 amino acids. Germline V lookup: CDR1 LNHDA, CDR2 SQIVND (reference sequence). For the CDR3, the DNA is TGTGCCAGTAGCACAGGGTTCACCGGGGAGCTGTTTTTT. It translates to CASSTGFTGELFF.

CDR3 amino acids: CSVDSAGEGTDTQYF. The CDR3 nucleotides read TGCAGCGTTGACTCGGCAGGGGAAGGCACAGATACGCAGTATTTT. The J gene is TRBJ2-3, the V gene TRBV29-1, with D tentatively TRBD1 (6 bases). Trimming took 3 bases from V and 1 from J, leaving 14 bases between them. Germline V gene sequence: CDR1 SQVTM, CDR2 ANQGSEA. The CDR3 runs to 15 residues.

This rearrangement joins TRBV7-6 to TRBJ2-3; weak D call: TRBD1 (6 bases). V dropped 5 bases and J dropped 3 bases, with 15 bases sitting between them. CDR1 SGHVS and CDR2 FNYEAQ come from the germline V gene. The CDR3 totals 15 residues. CDR3 bases: TGTGCCAGCAGCCGGTTGGACAGCCTTACAGATACGCAGTATTTT. Translation gives CASSRLDSLTDTQYF.

V and J are TRBV19 and TRBJ1-2; 8 nucleotides match TRBD1. Germline-derived CDR1 and CDR2 are LNHDA and SQIVND (reference sequence). The CDR3 covers 16 residues. V lost 5 bases to trimming and J lost 4 bases; unmatched junction nucleotides: 12. The CDR3, as DNA: TGTGCCAGTAGTGCGAGCTTCGGGACAGGCGTCTATGGCTACACCTTC. Its translation is CASSASFGTGVYGYTF. The full variable domain, in which reference TRBV19 and TRBJ1-2 provide the parts outside the CDR3, is DGGITQSPKYLFRKEGQNVTLSCEQNLNHDAMYWYRQDPGQGLRLIYYSQIVNDFQKGDIAEGYSVSREKKESFPLTVTSAQKNPTAFYLCASSASFGTGVYGYTFGSGTRLTVV.

The J gene is TRBJ2-1, the V gene TRBV4-2, with 11 bases fitting TRBD2. Germline V lookup: CDR1 LGHNA, CDR2 YNFKEQ. J was trimmed by 1 base and V by 1 base; bases with no gene match: 3. The CDR3 is made up of 17 amino acids. CDR3: CASSQGIAGGSYNEQFF. The CDR3 region has the DNA TGTGCCAGCAGCCAAGGGATAGCGGGGGGGTCCTACAATGAGCAGTTCTTC.

This chain uses TRBV13 with TRBJ1-6; D is undetermined. CDR1 and CDR2 (germline): PRHDT, FYEKMQ (reference sequence). The ends were cut back, 2 bases at V and 4 bases at J, with 12 bases in the middle. This CDR3 is built from 16 residues. CDR3 region: CASSLLGGQYNSPLHF. In DNA, the CDR3 is TGTGCCAGCAGCTTACTGGGAGGGCAGTATAATTCACCCCTCCACTTT.

This clone was counted once. V gene TRBV7-8 combines with J gene TRBJ1-3; TRBD1 matches at 8 bases. Germline CDR1 and CDR2: SGHVS and FQNEAQ. The trim removed 2 bases at V and 8 bases at J, leaving 2 bases unmatched. This CDR3 is 13 amino acids long. This chain's CDR3 is CASSLYRGDTIYF. CDR3 in DNA: TGTGCCAGCAGCTTATACAGGGGGGACACCATATATTTT.

The chain couples TRBV4-1 to TRBJ2-2, with TRBD2 identical over 7 bases. The germline V gene has CDR1 MGHRA and CDR2 YSYEKL. The CDR3 is 15 residues long. The trim removed 6 bases at V and 0 bases at J, leaving 4 bases unmatched. The CDR3 loop is CASSSGTTNTGELFF. CDR3 bases: TGCGCCAGCAGTTCCGGGACTACGAACACCGGGGAGCTGTTTTTT.

V is TRBV4-1 and J is TRBJ2-2; D unclear. Germline V CDR1 and CDR2: MGHRA, YSYEKL. This CDR3 has 14 amino acids. The V end was cut by 1 base, the J end by 4 bases, with 7 bases between. Here the CDR3 DNA reads TGCGCCAGCAGCCAAGTGCGCGCCACCGGGGAGCTGTTTTTT. Translation: CASSQVRATGELFF.

The chain recombines TRBV4-3 with TRBJ2-7; 8 bases are a match to TRBD2. The CDR3 covers 15 residues. The junction had 3 bases not matched to a gene; V was cut back by 0 bases and J by 2 bases. From germline, CDR1 is LGHNA and CDR2 YSLEER. CDR3 sequence: CASSQEFGGAYEQYF. The CDR3 region has the DNA TGCGCCAGCAGCCAAGAATTCGGGGGGGCCTACGAGCAGTACTTC.

The table lists this clone with a count of one. The chain recombines TRBV6-1 with TRBJ1-1; D gene unclear. Germline CDR1 is MNHNS and CDR2 is SASEGT. V shed 4 bases and J shed 10 bases, with 10 bases lying between them. The CDR3 runs to 11 residues. CDR3 region: CASSVPAGAFF. CDR3 sequence (DNA): TGTGCCAGCAGTGTGCCCGCGGGAGCTTTCTTT.

This clone was detected once. The V call is TRBV5-4, the J call TRBJ2-1; TRBD2 might be the D (5 bases). CDR3 length equals 13 residues. V was pared by 0 bases and J by 7 bases, with 8 bases between. Germline CDR1 and CDR2: SGHNT and YYREEE (reference sequence). The DNA of the CDR3 is TGTGCCAGCAGCTTGGGGGAGAGGAATGAGCAGTTCTTC. It is translated as CASSLGERNEQFF. The full variable domain, completed using reference TRBV5-4 and TRBJ2-1, is ETGVTQSPTHLIKTRGQQVTLRCSSQSGHNTVSWYQQALGQGPQFIFQYYREEENGRGNFPPRFSGLQFPNYSSELNVNALELDDSALYLCASSLGERNEQFFGPGTRLTVL.

V gene TRBV6-5 combines with J gene TRBJ1-1; D remains unclear. CDR1 MNHEY and CDR2 SVGAGI come from the germline V gene. V was shortened by 5 bases and J by 7 bases, with 11 bases between the two germline ends. The CDR3 loop spans 12 amino acids. CDR3 DNA: TGTGCCAGCAGTCCAGACACCCTTGAAGCTTTCTTT. It yields the protein CASSPDTLEAFF.

J is TRBJ1-1 and V is TRBV28; 9 bases are a match to TRBD1. Germline V gene lookup returns CDR1 MDHEN and CDR2 SYDVKM. The CDR3 covers 14 residues. After removal of 5 bases from V and 6 bases from J, the junction contained 7 bases not matched to a gene. The CDR3 nucleotides are TGTGCCAGCAGTCGACAGGGGGAAATCCCTGAAGCTTTCTTT. Translating it yields CASSRQGEIPEAFF.

The J gene is TRBJ1-4, the V gene TRBV19; a possible D gene is TRBD1 (5 bases). This CDR3 region has 15 residues. The germline V and J ends were trimmed by 5 bases and 8 bases, with 18 bases remaining between them. Germline V gives CDR1 LNHDA, CDR2 SQIVND (reference sequence). The CDR3 sequence is CASSPYDSLWEKLFF. CDR3 in DNA: TGTGCCAGTAGTCCTTACGACAGTCTATGGGAAAAACTGTTTTTT.

The chain is built from TRBV7-9 and TRBJ2-1; TRBD2 matches 7 bases. Germline V gene data show CDR1 as SEHNR and CDR2 as FQNEAQ (reference sequence). The CDR3 totals 13 residues. After removal of 1 base from V and 6 bases from J, the junction contained 0 bases not matched to a gene. CDR3 amino acids: CASSLGGGNEQFF. In nucleotides, the CDR3 is TGTGCCAGCAGCTTAGGGGGGGGCAATGAGCAGTTCTTC.

The DNA for the CDR3 is TGTGCCAGTAGTTTGGCAGGATACAATGAGCAGTTCTTC. Translation: CASSLAGYNEQFF. This rearrangement joins TRBV19 to TRBJ2-1; D gene ambiguous. Germline values: CDR1 LNHDA, CDR2 SQIVND (reference sequence). Trimming took 5 bases from V and 4 from J, leaving 9 bases between them. The CDR3 has 13 amino acids.

The J gene is TRBJ1-4, the V gene TRBV19, with TRBD1 identical over 8 bases. The CDR3 is 13 amino acids. V dropped 3 bases and J dropped 8; count of bases not matched to a gene: 2. Germline assignment: CDR1 LNHDA and CDR2 SQIVND (reference sequence). This CDR3 is CASSIWDREKLFF. CDR3 DNA sequence: TGTGCCAGTAGTATCTGGGACAGGGAAAAACTGTTTTTT.

V usage is TRBV29-1 and J usage is TRBJ2-7; no definite D call. Trimming removed 0 bases at V and 1 base at J, with 7 bases between. The CDR3 spans 13 residues. The V gene's germline CDR1 is SQVTM and CDR2 ANQGSEA. CDR3 in amino acids: CSVEDPGSYEQYF. The CDR3 DNA reads TGCAGCGTTGAAGATCCCGGTTCCTACGAGCAGTACTTC.

V usage is TRBV11-2 and J usage is TRBJ2-7, with D unclear. The V gene lost 4 bases and the J gene lost 5 bases, with 6 bases spanning the gap. The CDR3 loop spans 11 amino acids. The V gene's germline CDR1 is SGHAT and CDR2 FQNNGV. CDR3 in amino acids: CASSYTHEQYF. CDR3 DNA: TGTGCCAGCAGCTACACCCACGAGCAGTACTTC.

The V and J genes are TRBV5-4 and TRBJ2-5, with 9 positions matching TRBD1. The J call may be faulty, since TRBJ2-7 better matches the DNA end. Germline CDR1 is SGHNT and CDR2 is YYREEE (reference sequence). CDR3 size: 14 residues. CDR3 in DNA: TGTGCCAGCAGCCCGGGACAGGGATCGGCCGAGCAGTACTTC. Encoded protein: CASSPGQGSAEQYF.

The chain uses TRBV4-3 and TRBJ2-5; 7 bases map to TRBD1. TRBJ2-7 matches the DNA end more closely, so the J call is doubtful. From germline, CDR1 is LGHNA and CDR2 YSLEER. This CDR3 is 20 amino acids long. The CDR3 is CASSQGYEILIGTVIYEQYF. In DNA, the CDR3 is TGCGCCAGCAGCCAAGGCTATGAGATTTTAATAGGGACAGTAATCTACGAGCAGTACTTC.

The chain joins TRBV19 to TRBJ1-6, with 8 positions matching TRBD1. This CDR3 is 14 amino acids long. V lost 6 bases to trimming and J lost 10 bases; unmatched junction nucleotides: 8. CDR1 LNHDA and CDR2 SQIVND come from the germline V gene (reference sequence). The CDR3 here is CASRITGGESPLHF. Here the CDR3 DNA reads TGTGCCAGTAGGATCACAGGGGGGGAGTCACCCCTCCACTTT.

The V gene is TRBV13, the J gene TRBJ1-6, with TRBD1 as a possible D gene (5 bases). The CDR3 consists of 14 residues. V dropped 6 bases and J dropped 3 bases, with 9 bases sitting between them. CDR1 PRHDT and CDR2 FYEKMQ come from the germline V gene (reference sequence). The CDR3 is CASRFQGYNSPLHF. Written as DNA, the CDR3 is TGTGCCAGCAGGTTCCAGGGCTATAATTCACCCCTCCACTTT.

This clone was recorded once. The chain couples TRBV7-2 to TRBJ1-1; unclear D gene. This CDR3 region has 15 residues. CDR1 and CDR2 from the germline V gene are SGHTA and FQGNSA. The V end was cut by 1 base, the J end by 9 bases, with 18 bases between. CDR3 sequence reads: CASSLGSWRRPKAFF. DNA for the CDR3: TGTGCCAGCAGCTTAGGTAGCTGGCGGAGACCGAAAGCTTTCTTT. Using reference TRBV7-2 and TRBJ1-1 for the parts outside the CDR3, the full variable domain is GAGVSQSPSNKVTEKGKDVELRCDPISGHTALYWYRQSLGQGLEFLIYFQGNSAPDKSGLPSDRFSAERTGGSVSTLTIQRTQQEDSAVYLCASSLGSWRRPKAFFGQGTRLTVV.

This clone has only one observation. The V call is TRBV7-3, the J call TRBJ2-1; 12 bases are a match to TRBD2. The V gene's germline CDR1 is SGHTA and CDR2 FQGTGA. The CDR3 is 14 residues long. Trimming took 4 bases from V and 6 from J; bases not matched to a gene: 1. The CDR3 DNA is TGTGCCAGCAGCTCTAGCGGGGGGGGCAATGAGCAGTTCTTC. Amino acids: CASSSSGGGNEQFF.

The chain is built from TRBV4-1 and TRBJ1-6, with D uncertain. Germline loops: CDR1 MGHRA, CDR2 YSYEKL. This CDR3 is built from 15 residues. The V and J ends lost 0 bases and 6 bases respectively, with 9 bases between them. The CDR3 DNA reads as TGCGCCAGCAGCCAAGACAGATCCCTTAATTCACCCCTCCACTTT. It is translated as CASSQDRSLNSPLHF.

In its sample, this clone was seen once. The J gene is TRBJ1-5, the V gene TRBV4-2; D is undetermined. V lost 0 bases, J lost 8 bases, and 17 bases lay in between. CDR3 length: 16 residues. Germline V gene lookup returns CDR1 LGHNA and CDR2 YNFKEQ. Written as DNA, the CDR3 is TGTGCCAGCAGCCAAGAAGTGGCCACACCTCTGGAGCCCCAGCATTTT. This translates into CASSQEVATPLEPQHF.

This clone showed up just once. The chain couples TRBV5-6 to TRBJ2-1; the D is unclear. CDR3 size: 13 residues. CDR1 and CDR2 from the germline V gene are SGHDT and YYEEEE. Trimming cost V 4 bases and J 3 bases, with 8 bases left between them. CDR3 nucleotide sequence: TGTGCCAGCAGCCATACAAACTACAATGAGCAGTTCTTC. It codes for CASSHTNYNEQFF.

This chain links TRBV6-5 with TRBJ2-7; D perhaps matches TRBD2 (6 bases). CDR1 is MNHEY, CDR2 SVGAGI, per germline. CDR3 length: 15 residues. V lost 1 base and J lost 3, with 13 bases in between. The DNA of the CDR3 is TGTGCCAGCAGTTACTTACCGGGACTGTACTACGAGCAGTACTTC. Its translation: CASSYLPGLYYEQYF.